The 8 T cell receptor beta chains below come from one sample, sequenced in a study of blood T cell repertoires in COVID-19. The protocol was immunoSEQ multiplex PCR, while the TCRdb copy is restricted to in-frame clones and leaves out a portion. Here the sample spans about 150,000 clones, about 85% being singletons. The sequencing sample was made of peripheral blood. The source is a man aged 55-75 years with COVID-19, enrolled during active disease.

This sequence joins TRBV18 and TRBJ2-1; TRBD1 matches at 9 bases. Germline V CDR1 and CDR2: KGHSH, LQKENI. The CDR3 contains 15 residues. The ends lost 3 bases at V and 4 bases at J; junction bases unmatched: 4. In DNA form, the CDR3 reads TGTGCCAGCTCACCCGGGACAGGGAAGTACAATGAGCAGTTCTTC. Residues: CASSPGTGKYNEQFF.

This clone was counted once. CDR3 DNA: TGTGCCAGCAGCCCAAAGAGCGGGGGCAGCACAGATACGCAGTATTTT. It is translated as CASSPKSGGSTDTQYF. The genes are TRBV7-3 and TRBJ2-3; TRBD2 agrees at 8 bases. Germline V gene sequence: CDR1 SGHTA, CDR2 FQGTGA. The J segment lost 0 bases and the V segment lost 5 bases, leaving 7 bases of the junction unmatched. This CDR3 is built from 16 residues.

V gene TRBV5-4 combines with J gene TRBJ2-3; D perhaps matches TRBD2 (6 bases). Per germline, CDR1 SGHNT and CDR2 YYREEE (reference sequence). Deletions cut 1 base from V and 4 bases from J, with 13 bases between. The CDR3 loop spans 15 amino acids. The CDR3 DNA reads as TGTGCCAGCAGCTTGTATGGCGGGGCCGCAGATACGCAGTATTTT. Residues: CASSLYGGAADTQYF.

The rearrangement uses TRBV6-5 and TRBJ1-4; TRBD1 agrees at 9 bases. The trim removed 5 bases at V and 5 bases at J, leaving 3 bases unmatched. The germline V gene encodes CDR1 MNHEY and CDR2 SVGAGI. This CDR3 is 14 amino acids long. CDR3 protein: CASSPGTGNEKLFF. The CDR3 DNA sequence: TGTGCCAGCAGTCCCGGGACAGGGAATGAAAAACTGTTTTTT.

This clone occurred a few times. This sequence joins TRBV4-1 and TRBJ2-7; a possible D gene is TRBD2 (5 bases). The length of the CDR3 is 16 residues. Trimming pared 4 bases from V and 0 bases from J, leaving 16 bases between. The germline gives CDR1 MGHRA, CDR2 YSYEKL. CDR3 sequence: CASSRAGTVGSYEQYF. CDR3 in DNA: TGCGCCAGCAGCCGGGCGGGTACCGTGGGCTCCTACGAGCAGTACTTC.

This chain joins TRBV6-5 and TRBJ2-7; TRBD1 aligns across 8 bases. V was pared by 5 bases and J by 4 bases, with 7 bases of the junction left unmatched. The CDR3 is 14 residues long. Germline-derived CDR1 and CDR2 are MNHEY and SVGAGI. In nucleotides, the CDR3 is TGTGCCAGCAGTATCGGACAGGGATCGTACGAGCAGTACTTC. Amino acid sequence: CASSIGQGSYEQYF.

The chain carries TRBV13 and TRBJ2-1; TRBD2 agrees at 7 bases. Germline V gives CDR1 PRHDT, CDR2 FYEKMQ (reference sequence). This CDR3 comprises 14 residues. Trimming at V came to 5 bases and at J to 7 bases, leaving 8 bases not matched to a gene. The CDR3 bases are TGTGCCAGCAGCCCCGGGGACTACGGGAATGAGCAGTTCTTC. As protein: CASSPGDYGNEQFF.

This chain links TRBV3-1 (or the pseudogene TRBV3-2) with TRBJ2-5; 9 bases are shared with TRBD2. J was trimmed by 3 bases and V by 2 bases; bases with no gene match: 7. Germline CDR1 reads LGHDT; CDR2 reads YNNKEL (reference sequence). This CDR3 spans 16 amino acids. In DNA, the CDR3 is TGTGCCAGCAGCCAAAAGCGGGGGGCCAATAAAGAGACCCAGTACTTC. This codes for CASSQKRGANKETQYF.